This T cell receptor beta chain comes out of a study of Graves' ophthalmopathy and Graves' hyperthyroidism. Study context: The authors defined stable hyperthyroidism as no ophthalmopathy within 18 months of follow-up.

Trimming shortened V by 4 bases and J by 2 bases, and 18 bases separated the two germline ends. In germline, CDR1 is SGHVS, CDR2 FQNEAQ. The CDR3 totals 16 residues. From RNA, the CDR3 regions of TCR beta chains were amplified and sequenced. Second-round multiplex PCR came after first-round RT-PCR with HTBI primers. TCRdb analysed the multiplex PCR reads with MiXCR anew, one entry per CDR3 protein. This sample has over a million distinct CDR3 sequences, with approximately 35% found just once. Whole-study results and caveats: Most thyroid clonotypes expanded beyond 0.001 frequency were also found in blood. The model forecast ophthalmopathy progression, reaching 70.59% sensitivity and around 73% specificity. Researchers report that a 13-signature model separated ophthalmopathy from stable hyperthyroidism, posting around 86% sensitivity and around 80% specificity.

This clonotype was seen repeatedly, ten times or more. Antigen unknown. The origin of this receptor is an adult man with Graves' hyperthyroidism. The V gene is TRBV7-8, the J gene TRBJ2-7, with D perhaps matching TRBD2 (6 bases). The sample comprised peripheral blood or thyroid tissue (not recorded which). CDR3 DNA sequence: TGTGCCAGCAGCTCGAAGGACACCGAGCGGGCCTACGAGCAGTACTTC. This codes for CASSSKDTERAYEQYF.